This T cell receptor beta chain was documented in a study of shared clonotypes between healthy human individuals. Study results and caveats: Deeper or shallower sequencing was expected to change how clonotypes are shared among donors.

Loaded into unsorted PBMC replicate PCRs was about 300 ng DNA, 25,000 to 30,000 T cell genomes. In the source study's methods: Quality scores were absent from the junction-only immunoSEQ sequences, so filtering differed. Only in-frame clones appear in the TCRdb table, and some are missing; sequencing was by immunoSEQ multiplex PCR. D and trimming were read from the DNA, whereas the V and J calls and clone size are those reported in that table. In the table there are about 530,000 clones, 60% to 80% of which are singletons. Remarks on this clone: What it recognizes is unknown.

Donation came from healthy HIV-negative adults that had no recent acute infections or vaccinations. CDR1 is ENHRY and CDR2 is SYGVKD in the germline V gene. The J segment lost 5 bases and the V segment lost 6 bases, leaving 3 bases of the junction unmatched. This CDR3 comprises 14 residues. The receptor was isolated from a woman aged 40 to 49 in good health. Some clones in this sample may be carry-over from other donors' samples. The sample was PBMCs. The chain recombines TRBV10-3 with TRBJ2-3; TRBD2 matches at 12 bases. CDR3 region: CAIREGLAGDTQYF. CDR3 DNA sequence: TGTGCCATCAGGGAGGGACTAGCGGGAGATACGCAGTATTTT.